This TCR beta chain is from a study of shared clonotypes between healthy human individuals. Study in general: CD4 naive and memory got three plates each, CD8 naive two, CD8 memory one.

Per germline, CDR1 KGHSH and CDR2 LQKENI. CDR3 length: 16 amino acids. Trimming stripped 1 base from V and 0 bases from J, with 10 bases between. TCRdb's copy holds only in-frame clones and misses some; the assay was immunoSEQ multiplex PCR. Altogether about 1.5 million clones are present, around 98% being singletons, with the ten largest covering about 0.45%. The clonotype comes from a man aged 25-45 years in good health. This rearrangement joins TRBV18 to TRBJ1-5; perhaps TRBD1 as D (5 bases). Sequenced: naive CD4+ T cells sorted from blood. The subset was: CD45RA+ positively selected. The CDR3 is CASSPQGTHSNQPQHF. The CDR3 DNA is TGTGCCAGCTCACCACAGGGGACCCATAGCAATCAGCCCCAGCATTTT.